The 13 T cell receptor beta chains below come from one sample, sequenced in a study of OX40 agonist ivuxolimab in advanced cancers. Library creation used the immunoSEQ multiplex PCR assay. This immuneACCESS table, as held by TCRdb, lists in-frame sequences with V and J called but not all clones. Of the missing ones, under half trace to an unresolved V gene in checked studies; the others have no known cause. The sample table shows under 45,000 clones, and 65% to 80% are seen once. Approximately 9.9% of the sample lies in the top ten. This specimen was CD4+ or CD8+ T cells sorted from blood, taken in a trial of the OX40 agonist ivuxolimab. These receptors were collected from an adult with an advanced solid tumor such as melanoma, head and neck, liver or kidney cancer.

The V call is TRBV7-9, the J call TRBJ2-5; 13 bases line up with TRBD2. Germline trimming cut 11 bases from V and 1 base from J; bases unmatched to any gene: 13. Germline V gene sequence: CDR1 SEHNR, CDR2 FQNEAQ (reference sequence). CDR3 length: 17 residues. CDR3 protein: CAYDAAWTSGGQETQYF. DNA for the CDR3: TGTGCCTACGATGCAGCCTGGACTAGCGGGGGCCAAGAGACCCAGTACTTC.

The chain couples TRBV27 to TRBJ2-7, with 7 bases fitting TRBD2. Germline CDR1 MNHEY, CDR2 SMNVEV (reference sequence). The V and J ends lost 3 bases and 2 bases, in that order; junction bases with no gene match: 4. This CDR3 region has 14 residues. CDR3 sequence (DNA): TGTGCCAGCAGTTTTCCGGGGAGGGCCTACGAGCAGTACTTC. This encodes CASSFPGRAYEQYF.

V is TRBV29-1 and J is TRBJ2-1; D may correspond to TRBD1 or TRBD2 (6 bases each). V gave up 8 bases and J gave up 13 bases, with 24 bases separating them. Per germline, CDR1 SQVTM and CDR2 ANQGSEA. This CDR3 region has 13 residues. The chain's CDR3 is CSTARIQGLEQFF. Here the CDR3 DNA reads TGCAGCACTGCTCGTATACAGGGACTGGAACAGTTCTTC.

CDR3 residues: CASSFGTSGYNEQFF. Written as DNA, the CDR3 is TGTGCCAGCAGTTTTGGGACTAGCGGCTACAATGAGCAGTTCTTC. The rearrangement links TRBV27 to TRBJ2-1; 11 nucleotides match TRBD2. Germline CDR1 reads MNHEY; CDR2 reads SMNVEV (reference sequence). This CDR3 contains 15 residues. After removal of 3 bases from V and 3 bases from J, the junction contained 1 base not matched to a gene.

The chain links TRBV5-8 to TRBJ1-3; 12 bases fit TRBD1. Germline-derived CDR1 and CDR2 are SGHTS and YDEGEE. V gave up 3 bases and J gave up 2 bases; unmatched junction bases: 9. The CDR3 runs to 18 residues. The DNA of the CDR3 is TGTGCCAGCAGCTACCGGGACAGGGGGCCGTATCCTGGAAACACCATATATTTT. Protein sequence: CASSYRDRGPYPGNTIYF.

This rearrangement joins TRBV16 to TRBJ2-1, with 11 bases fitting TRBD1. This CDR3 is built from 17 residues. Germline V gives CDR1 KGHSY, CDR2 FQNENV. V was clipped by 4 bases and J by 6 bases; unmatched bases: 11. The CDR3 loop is CASSRPFPGQGVNEQFF. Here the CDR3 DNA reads TGTGCCAGCAGCCGACCTTTTCCGGGACAGGGGGTCAATGAGCAGTTCTTC.

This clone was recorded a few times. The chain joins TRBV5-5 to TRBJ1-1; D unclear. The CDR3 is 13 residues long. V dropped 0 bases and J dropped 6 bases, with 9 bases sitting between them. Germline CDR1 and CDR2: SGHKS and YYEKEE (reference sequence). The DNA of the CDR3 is TGTGCCAGCAGCTTGGCCGGGTTCCCTGAAGCTTTCTTT. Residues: CASSLAGFPEAFF.

The CDR3 sequence: CASGLGQGNTDTQYF. CDR3 in DNA: TGTGCTAGTGGTCTAGGACAGGGGAACACAGATACGCAGTATTTT. V gene TRBV12-5 combines with J gene TRBJ2-3; TRBD1 matches 9 bases. Germline V lookup: CDR1 LGHNT, CDR2 FRNRAP. This CDR3 region has 15 residues. V was pared by 5 bases and J by 2 bases, with 5 bases of the junction left unmatched.

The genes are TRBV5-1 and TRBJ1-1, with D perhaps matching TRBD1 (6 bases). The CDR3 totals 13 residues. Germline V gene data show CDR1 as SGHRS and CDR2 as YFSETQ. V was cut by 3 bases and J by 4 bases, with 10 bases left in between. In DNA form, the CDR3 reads TGCGCCAGCAGCTCGGGGACAACCACTGAAGCTTTCTTT. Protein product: CASSSGTTTEAFF.

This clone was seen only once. The CDR3 region is CASSLTTDTQYF. The CDR3 DNA reads TGCGCCAGCAGCTTGACCACAGATACGCAGTATTTT. The chain couples TRBV5-1 to TRBJ2-3; D is unresolved. In germline, CDR1 is SGHRS, CDR2 YFSETQ. With 1 base removed from V and 2 bases from J, the gap between germline ends came to 2 bases. The CDR3 loop spans 12 amino acids.

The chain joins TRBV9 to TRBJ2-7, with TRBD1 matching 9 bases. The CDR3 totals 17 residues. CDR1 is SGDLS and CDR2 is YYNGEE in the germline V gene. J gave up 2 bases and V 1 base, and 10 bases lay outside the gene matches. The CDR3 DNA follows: TGTGCCAGCAGCGTATCCAGACCGGGACAGGGACCCTACGAGCAGTACTTC. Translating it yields CASSVSRPGQGPYEQYF.

The CDR3 nucleotides are TGTGCCTGGAGTGTGGTAGGGAGCAATCAGCCCCAGCATTTT. Its translation is CAWSVVGSNQPQHF. The rearrangement joins TRBV30 to TRBJ1-5; no reliable D call. The V end lost 0 bases, the J end lost 1 base, and 7 bases lay between the germline ends. CDR1 and CDR2 from the germline V gene are GTSNPN and SVGIG (reference sequence). The length of the CDR3 is 14 residues.

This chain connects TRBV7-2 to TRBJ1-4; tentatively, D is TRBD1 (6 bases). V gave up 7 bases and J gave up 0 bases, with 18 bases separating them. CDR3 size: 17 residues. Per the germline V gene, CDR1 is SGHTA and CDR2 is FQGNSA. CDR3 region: CASTKGGGGATNEKLFF. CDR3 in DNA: TGTGCCAGCACCAAAGGGGGAGGAGGTGCAACTAATGAAAAACTGTTTTTT.